This TCR beta chain was found in a study of blood T cell repertoires in COVID-19. Overall study context: Samples of COVID-19 (acute and convalescent) were obtained from the United States, Italy and Spain. Sources were T cells, B-cell-depleted T cells, or PBMCs; the material itself was cDNA or gDNA.

Data came from immunoSEQ multiplex PCR; TCRdb stores just in-frame clones and leaves some out. The sample lists about 120,000 clones; 70% to 80% were seen once. The CDR3 length is 14 residues. Trimming shortened V by 2 bases and J by 1 base, and 9 bases separated the two germline ends. CDR1 LGHDT and CDR2 YNNKEL come from the germline V gene (reference sequence). The chain employs TRBV3-1 (or the pseudogene TRBV3-2) and TRBJ2-7, with D hard to call. This clonotype originated in a man between 70 and 80 years old with acute or convalescent COVID-19. The sample was peripheral blood. DNA for the CDR3: TGTGCCAGCAGCCAACGCGGAGTTTCCTACGAGCAGTACTTC. Its protein product is CASSQRGVSYEQYF.